This passage covers 28 T cell receptor beta chains from one sample sequenced in a study of CXCR3-negative and CXCR3-positive naive CD8 T cells. Preparation of TRB cDNA libraries relied on 5' RACE carrying UMI labels. TCRdb reprocessed the 5' RACE reads, keeping one entry per CDR3 protein, no DNA. The repertoire table contains about 5,300 distinct CDR3 sequences. The specimen sequenced was naive CXCR3- CD8+ T cells from blood. This sample's subset: CD45RO-CCR7+CD27+CD95- naive CD8+ T cells lacking CXCR3 (TNR3-). The receptors here all came from a human donor in good health. Some clones in this sample may be carry-over from other donors' samples.

The V gene is TRBV7-9, the J gene TRBJ2-7; TCRdb returns TRBD1, unconfirmable since there is no DNA. CDR3 length: 14 amino acids. Per the germline V gene, CDR1 is SEHNR and CDR2 is FQNEAQ (reference sequence). This chain's CDR3 is CASSSRAIGYEQYF. The full variable domain, completed using reference TRBV7-9 and TRBJ2-7, is DTGVSQNPRHKITKRGQNVTFRCDPISEHNRLYWYRQTLGQGPEFLTYFQNEAQLEKSRLLSDRFSAERPKGSFSTLEIQRTEQGDSAMYLCASSSRAIGYEQYFGPGTRLTVT.

In terms of frequency, this clonotype is medium-sized (0.01 to 0.1%). The CDR3 here is CASSYSRTNPTQSTYEQYF. The chain uses TRBV6-5 and TRBJ2-7; TCRdb lists TRBD2, though no DNA is available to test this call. Germline loops: CDR1 MNHEY, CDR2 SVGAGI. The CDR3 runs 19 residues.

The gene calls are TRBV4-2 and TRBJ2-1; TCRdb gives TRBD2 as the D gene, but with no DNA this cannot be confirmed. CDR1 and CDR2 (germline): LGHNA, YNFKEQ. This CDR3 region has 16 residues. The CDR3 spells CASSPDERGRYNEQFF.

This clonotype is called medium-sized based on its frequency. The chain has TRBV6-5 and TRBJ2-7; TCRdb names TRBD2, which stays unverified in the absence of DNA. Germline assignment: CDR1 MNHEY and CDR2 SVGAGI. This CDR3 is 15 amino acids long. The CDR3 loop is CASSLASSGHSEQYF.

V is TRBV14 and J is TRBJ1-2; with no DNA, the TCRdb D assignment of TRBD1 cannot be verified. The CDR3 sequence is 16 residues long. In germline, CDR1 is SGHDN, CDR2 FVKESK. The CDR3 loop reads CASSQHYDRDTYGYTF.

CDR3 amino acids: CATSGALTGPNYGYTF. The rearrangement links TRBV15 to TRBJ1-2; TCRdb lists TRBD1, though no DNA is available to test this call. Germline CDR1 reads LNHNV; CDR2 reads YYDKDF (reference sequence). The length of the CDR3 is 16 residues.

The rearrangement uses TRBV10-3 and TRBJ1-2; the D call of TRBD1 rests on TCRdb alone, since no DNA is present to check it. Per germline, CDR1 ENHRY and CDR2 SYGVKD. The CDR3 is 15 residues long. Here the CDR3 reads CAISESQDRDYGYTF.

The chain uses TRBV6-5 and TRBJ2-1; TCRdb selects TRBD2, and the lack of DNA leaves this call unchecked. This CDR3 comprises 13 residues. The germline V gene encodes CDR1 MNHEY and CDR2 SVGAGI. The CDR3 spells CASSPGTFNEQFF.

This clonotype counts as medium-sized by frequency. This sequence joins TRBV11-2 and TRBJ1-2. Germline V lookup: CDR1 SGHAT, CDR2 FQNNGV. The CDR3 totals 13 residues. CDR3 in amino acids: CASSPGGQAGYTF.

V gene TRBV7-3 combines with J gene TRBJ1-1; no DNA is available, so the TRBD1 call from TCRdb remains unchecked. In germline, CDR1 is SGHTA, CDR2 FQGTGA. The CDR3 spans 15 residues. The CDR3: CASSLRTGMNTEAFF.

This clonotype shows up as medium-sized by frequency. The chain employs TRBV20-1 and TRBJ1-2. The CDR3 contains 16 residues. CDR1 DFQATT and CDR2 SNEGSKA come from the germline V gene (reference sequence). CDR3 residues: CSAQTTGPTELDGYTF.

This clonotype is deemed medium-sized by its frequency. The genes are TRBV29-1 and TRBJ2-4; the D call from TCRdb, TRBD1, cannot be confirmed without DNA. The CDR3 is 19 amino acids. Germline assignment: CDR1 SQVTM and CDR2 ANQGSEA. CDR3 sequence: CSVGAEGTRDAIAKNIQYF.

This clonotype is medium-sized by frequency. V usage is TRBV6-6 and J usage is TRBJ2-5; TCRdb outputs TRBD2, but without DNA this stays unchecked. Germline V gene data show CDR1 as MNHNY and CDR2 as SVGAGI (reference sequence). CDR3 size: 13 residues. The CDR3 loop is CASRGEAEETQYF.

J is TRBJ1-1 and V is TRBV14. Germline-derived CDR1 and CDR2 are SGHDN and FVKESK. CDR3 size: 14 residues. The CDR3: CASSQFDRNTEAFF.

This clonotype is medium-sized by frequency. The rearrangement links TRBV5-1 to TRBJ2-3. The CDR3 contains 13 residues. Germline-derived CDR1 and CDR2 are SGHRS and YFSETQ. The CDR3 is CASSLVPADTQYF.

The chain links TRBV5-1 to TRBJ1-1; TCRdb selects TRBD1, and the lack of DNA leaves this call unchecked. The CDR3 extends over 16 amino acids. Per the germline V gene, CDR1 is SGHRS and CDR2 is YFSETQ. This chain's CDR3 is CASSWLTGQPNTEAFF.

This clonotype registers medium-sized by frequency. The rearrangement joins TRBV14 to TRBJ2-3; checking the TCRdb D call of TRBD2 is not possible without DNA. CDR1 SGHDN and CDR2 FVKESK come from the germline V gene. The CDR3 contains 15 residues. CDR3 sequence reads: CASSQAGRAPDTQYF.

This clonotype is identified as medium-sized from frequency. V and J are TRBV4-2 and TRBJ2-7. Germline CDR1 is LGHNA and CDR2 is YNFKEQ. The CDR3 extends over 17 amino acids. The CDR3 is CASSQDSSSGSSYEQYF.

According to its frequency, this clonotype is medium-sized. The chain uses TRBV6-5 and TRBJ2-2; TCRdb gives TRBD2 as the D gene, but with no DNA this cannot be confirmed. Per germline, CDR1 MNHEY and CDR2 SVGAGI. The CDR3 has 20 residues. Here the CDR3 reads CASSHPFWTSGGAATGELFF.

This clonotype registers medium-sized (0.01 to 0.1%) by frequency. V and J are TRBV18 and TRBJ2-1; there is no DNA to check the TCRdb D call of TRBD2. CDR3 length: 16 residues. Looked up from germline, CDR1 is KGHSH and CDR2 is LQKENI. The CDR3 reads CASSPPGTTIGNEQFF.

The chain is built from TRBV11-2 and TRBJ2-7; the D call from TCRdb, TRBD1, cannot be confirmed without DNA. Germline V gene data show CDR1 as SGHAT and CDR2 as FQNNGV. CDR3 length equals 14 residues. CDR3 amino acids: CASSFGASFYEQYF.

The J gene is TRBJ2-6, the V gene TRBV7-2. This CDR3 spans 15 amino acids. CDR1 SGHTA and CDR2 FQGNSA come from the germline V gene. The CDR3: CASSQRPSGANVLTF. The full variable domain, its missing parts supplied by reference TRBV7-2 and TRBJ2-6, is GAGVSQSPSNKVTEKGKDVELRCDPISGHTALYWYRQSLGQGLEFLIYFQGNSAPDKSGLPSDRFSAERTGGSVSTLTIQRTQQEDSAVYLCASSQRPSGANVLTFGAGSRLTVL.

This clonotype is deemed medium-sized by its frequency. The V gene is TRBV9, the J gene TRBJ1-2. Germline CDR1 reads SGDLS; CDR2 reads YYNGEE. The CDR3 totals 12 residues. CDR3 region: CASSVVADSYTF.

The chain uses TRBV6-2 or TRBV6-3 and TRBJ2-5; TCRdb proposes TRBD2, but this gene call is untestable without DNA. Germline values: CDR1 MNHEY, CDR2 SVGEGT. The CDR3 is 13 amino acids. CDR3 region: CASGRGSWETQYF.

The chain is built from TRBV20-1 and TRBJ1-1; TCRdb proposes TRBD1, but this gene call is untestable without DNA. Germline CDR1 is DFQATT and CDR2 is SNEGSKA (reference sequence). The CDR3 totals 13 residues. CDR3 residues: CSPGTGTTPEAFF.

V gene TRBV7-2 combines with J gene TRBJ2-1. The CDR3 consists of 13 residues. Germline assignment: CDR1 SGHTA and CDR2 FQGNSA. This CDR3 reads CASSFYGFNEQFF.

The rearrangement joins TRBV5-1 to TRBJ2-5; the TCRdb D gene call, TRBD2, has no DNA to confirm it. The CDR3 extends over 18 amino acids. Germline V gene data show CDR1 as SGHRS and CDR2 as YFSETQ. The CDR3 loop reads CASSITSGRSLYQETQYF.

The chain links TRBV20-1 to TRBJ2-7; TCRdb proposes TRBD2, but this gene call is untestable without DNA. CDR3 length equals 14 residues. The V gene's germline CDR1 is DFQATT and CDR2 SNEGSKA (reference sequence). The CDR3 reads CSAGKLAGNWEQYF.